The 17 T cell receptor beta chains given below trace back to one sample, sequenced in a study of blood T cell repertoires in COVID-19. The table came from immunoSEQ multiplex PCR; TCRdb's copy has only in-frame clones and leaves some out. The sample gives more than 150,000 clones, around 89% of which show up once; around 2.9% is in the top ten. The sequenced sample consisted of peripheral blood. The source is a man aged 60 to 75 with acute or convalescent COVID-19.

This chain links TRBV4-1 with TRBJ1-5; 7 positions agree with TRBD1. This CDR3 is 15 amino acids long. CDR1 and CDR2 (germline): MGHRA, YSYEKL. V trimming: 1 base; J trimming: 6 bases; junction bases outside the gene matches: 6. The CDR3 sequence: CASSQGQGSGQPQHF. In nucleotides, the CDR3 is TGCGCCAGCAGCCAAGGACAGGGATCGGGTCAGCCCCAGCATTTT.

The chain joins TRBV4-1 to TRBJ2-3, with unresolved D. Trimming cost V 1 base and J 2 bases, with 7 bases left between them. This CDR3 is 14 amino acids long. Germline CDR1 reads MGHRA; CDR2 reads YSYEKL. The CDR3 region is CASSQGVNTDTQYF. Here the CDR3 DNA reads TGCGCCAGCAGCCAAGGAGTTAACACAGATACGCAGTATTTT.

The V and J genes are TRBV10-3 and TRBJ2-7, with TRBD1 matching 7 bases. The CDR3 runs 14 residues. V trimming: 5 bases; J trimming: 5 bases; junction bases outside the gene matches: 9. From germline, CDR1 is ENHRY and CDR2 SYGVKD. The DNA of the CDR3 is TGTGCCATCAGTCCCTCCAACAGGGGTAACGAGCAGTACTTC. Encoded protein: CAISPSNRGNEQYF.

The chain couples TRBV27 to TRBJ2-1; the D gene is possibly TRBD2 (6 bases). Trimming shortened V by 2 bases and J by 9 bases, and 17 bases separated the two germline ends. Germline CDR1 and CDR2: MNHEY and SMNVEV (reference sequence). The CDR3 is made up of 15 amino acids. As DNA, the CDR3 is TGTGCCAGCAGTTTAGCGGGTGACGGAGGGGTTGAGCAGTTCTTC. Translated, it gives CASSLAGDGGVEQFF.

CDR3 loop: CASSSGTGRDNEQYF. The DNA of the CDR3 is TGTGCCAGCTCATCGGGGACAGGGAGAGACAACGAGCAGTACTTC. The chain has TRBV18 and TRBJ2-7; 9 bases align to TRBD1. The CDR3 totals 15 residues. Germline CDR1 reads KGHSH; CDR2 reads LQKENI. The trim removed 5 bases at V and 5 bases at J, leaving 10 bases unmatched. The whole variable domain, filled in from reference TRBV18 and TRBJ2-7, reads NAGVMQNPRHLVRRRGQEARLRCSPMKGHSHVYWYRQLPEEGLKFMVYLQKENIIDESGMPKERFSAEFPKEGPSILRIQQVVRGDSAAYFCASSSGTGRDNEQYFGPGTRLTVT.

The gene calls are TRBV9 and TRBJ2-5, with 12 bases that match TRBD2. The CDR3 is 16 amino acids. Germline lookup yields CDR1 SGDLS and CDR2 YYNGEE. Trimming removed 3 bases from V and 4 bases from J; junction bases left unmatched: 7. The DNA for the CDR3 is TGTGCCAGCAGCGAGCTAGCGGGGGGGCTAGGAGAGACCCAGTACTTC. This encodes CASSELAGGLGETQYF.

The chain uses TRBV7-9 and TRBJ1-5, with TRBD1 as a possible D gene (6 bases). The CDR3 extends over 15 amino acids. The V end lost 4 bases, the J end lost 2 bases, and 12 bases lay between the germline ends. Germline CDR1 reads SEHNR; CDR2 reads FQNEAQ (reference sequence). CDR3 protein: CASSSDDRRNQPQHF. The DNA for the CDR3 is TGTGCCAGCAGCTCAGACGACAGGCGCAATCAGCCCCAGCATTTT.

V is TRBV5-1 and J is TRBJ1-6; no reliable D call. This CDR3 has 14 residues. CDR1 SGHRS and CDR2 YFSETQ come from the germline V gene. Trimming removed 2 bases from V and 7 bases from J, with 10 bases in between. Here the CDR3 DNA reads TGCGCCAGCAGCTTCGAGATGCGGAATTCACCCCTCCACTTT. Translation: CASSFEMRNSPLHF.

This chain joins TRBV4-3 and TRBJ2-5; 7 bases agree with TRBD2. Germline lookup yields CDR1 LGHNA and CDR2 YSLEER. Losses at the gene ends were 2 bases for V and 5 bases for J; bases not matched to a gene: 8. The CDR3 contains 15 residues. Here the CDR3 reads CASSQQIQAGETQYF. The CDR3 region has the DNA TGCGCCAGCAGCCAACAGATCCAAGCGGGGGAGACCCAGTACTTC.

This chain links TRBV7-9 with TRBJ1-4, with 8 bases lining up with TRBD1. Germline trimming cut 6 bases from V and 0 bases from J; bases unmatched to any gene: 6. Germline loops: CDR1 SEHNR, CDR2 FQNEAQ (reference sequence). This CDR3 comprises 16 residues. The CDR3, as DNA: TGTGCCAGCAGAAGGGGACAGGATGCAACTAATGAAAAACTGTTTTTT. Translating it yields CASRRGQDATNEKLFF.

The chain combines TRBV30 with TRBJ1-1; D unclear. Germline-derived CDR1 and CDR2 are GTSNPN and SVGIG (reference sequence). This CDR3 has 15 residues. Trimming shortened V by 4 bases and J by 0 bases, and 15 bases separated the two germline ends. The CDR3 coding sequence is TGTGCCTGGACCCCGAGGAAGGGAGTGAACACTGAAGCTTTCTTT. This codes for CAWTPRKGVNTEAFF.

This clone was observed a handful of times. This chain connects TRBV30 to TRBJ2-3; D is perhaps TRBD2 (6 bases). The germline V gene encodes CDR1 GTSNPN and CDR2 SVGIG (reference sequence). The CDR3 runs to 14 residues. Trimming took 8 bases from V and 0 from J, leaving 15 bases between them. CDR3 protein: CAATTGLSTDTQYF. The CDR3 nucleotides read TGTGCCGCCACCACCGGACTAAGCACAGATACGCAGTATTTT.

The gene calls are TRBV4-3 and TRBJ1-6; D not certain. The germline V gene has CDR1 LGHNA and CDR2 YSLEER. The V end lost 1 base, the J end lost 0 bases, and 7 bases lay between the germline ends. The CDR3 runs 16 residues. CDR3 DNA sequence: TGCGCCAGCAGCCAAGGTACAAACTCCTATAATTCACCCCTCCACTTT. As protein: CASSQGTNSYNSPLHF.

J is TRBJ1-1 and V is TRBV18, with D perhaps matching TRBD1 (6 bases). This CDR3 contains 15 residues. Per germline, CDR1 KGHSH and CDR2 LQKENI. V was clipped by 0 bases and J by 1 base, with 9 bases between them. CDR3: CASSPPGAKNTEAFF. The DNA for the CDR3 is TGTGCCAGCTCACCACCGGGGGCAAAGAACACTGAAGCTTTCTTT.

J is TRBJ2-1 and V is TRBV7-9; 9 bases map to TRBD1. The CDR3 length is 14 residues. V dropped 2 bases and J dropped 7; count of bases not matched to a gene: 3. Germline CDR1 reads SEHNR; CDR2 reads FQNEAQ (reference sequence). The CDR3: CASSLTGGRNEQFF. For the CDR3, the DNA is TGTGCCAGCAGCTTAACAGGGGGCCGGAATGAGCAGTTCTTC.

The chain couples TRBV7-2 to TRBJ1-2, with 7 bases lining up with TRBD1. After removal of 3 bases from V and 4 bases from J, the junction contained 5 bases not matched to a gene. Germline V CDR1 and CDR2: SGHTA, FQGNSA. This CDR3 comprises 14 residues. Here the CDR3 DNA reads TGTGCCAGCAGCTTTCCCGGGACAGTCTATGGCTACACCTTC. Protein sequence: CASSFPGTVYGYTF.

The CDR3 protein is CASSDQGDYGYTF. The CDR3 DNA sequence: TGTGCCAGCAGTGACCAGGGGGACTATGGCTACACCTTC. V and J are TRBV6-2 or TRBV6-3 and TRBJ1-2; 7 nucleotides agree with TRBD1. With 5 bases clipped from V and 3 bases from J, the junction kept 3 bases outside the gene matches. Germline values: CDR1 MNHEY, CDR2 SVGEGT. The CDR3 is 13 residues long.